One T cell receptor beta chain is described in this entry. Its matching antigen is unknown. Each CDR3 protein gets one entry after TCRdb re-called the RT-PCR reads with MiXCR. The table has 450,000 to 500,000 distinct CDR3 sequences, about 10% seen once; the top ten hold 10% to 15%. The CDR3 is 15 residues long. V dropped 0 bases and J dropped 3 bases, with 9 bases sitting between them. Per the germline V gene, CDR1 is PRHDT and CDR2 is FYEKMQ (reference sequence). This sample is part of a study of response to subunit inactivated influenza vaccine. Study results and limitations: Each seasonal influenza vaccination recruits few new T cells, the authors suggested.

The source material was PBMCs from blood, sampled 45 days after vaccination. This chain connects TRBV13 to TRBJ2-1, with D uncertain. The receptor's source is a man aged 45 to 65 who received an inactivated influenza vaccine. This CDR3 reads CASSLGRAIYNEQFF. The CDR3 DNA reads as TGTGCCAGCAGCTTAGGTAGGGCTATCTACAATGAGCAGTTCTTC.